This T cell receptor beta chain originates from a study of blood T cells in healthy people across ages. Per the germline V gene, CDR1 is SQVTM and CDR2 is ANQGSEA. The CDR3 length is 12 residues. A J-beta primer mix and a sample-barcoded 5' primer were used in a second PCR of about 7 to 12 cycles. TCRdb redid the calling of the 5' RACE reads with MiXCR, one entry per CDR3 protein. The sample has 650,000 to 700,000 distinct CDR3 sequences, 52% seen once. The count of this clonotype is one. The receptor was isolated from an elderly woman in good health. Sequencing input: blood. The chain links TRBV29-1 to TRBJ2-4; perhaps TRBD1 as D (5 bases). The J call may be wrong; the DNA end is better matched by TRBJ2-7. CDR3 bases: TGCAGCGTTGAGACAGATTACTACGAGCAGTACTTC. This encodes CSVETDYYEQYF.